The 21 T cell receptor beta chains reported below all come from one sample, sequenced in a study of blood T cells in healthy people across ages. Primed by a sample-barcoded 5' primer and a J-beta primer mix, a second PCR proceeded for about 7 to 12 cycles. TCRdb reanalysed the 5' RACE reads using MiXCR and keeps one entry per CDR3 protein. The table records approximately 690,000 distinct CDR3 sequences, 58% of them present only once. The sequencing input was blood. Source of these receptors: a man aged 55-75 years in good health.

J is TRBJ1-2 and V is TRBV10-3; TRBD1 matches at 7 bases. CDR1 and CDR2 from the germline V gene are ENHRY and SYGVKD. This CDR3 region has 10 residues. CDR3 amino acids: CATEGAGYTF. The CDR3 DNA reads TGTGCTACGGAGGGGGCGGGCTACACCTTC.

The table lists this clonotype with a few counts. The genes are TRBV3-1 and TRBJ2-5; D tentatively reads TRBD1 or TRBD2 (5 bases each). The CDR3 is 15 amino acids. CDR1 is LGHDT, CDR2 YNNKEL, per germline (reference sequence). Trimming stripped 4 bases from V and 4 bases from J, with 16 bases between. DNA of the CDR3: TGTGCCAGCAGCCCCAGAGGGGCGCAAGCAGAGACCCAGTACTTC. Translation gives CASSPRGAQAETQYF.

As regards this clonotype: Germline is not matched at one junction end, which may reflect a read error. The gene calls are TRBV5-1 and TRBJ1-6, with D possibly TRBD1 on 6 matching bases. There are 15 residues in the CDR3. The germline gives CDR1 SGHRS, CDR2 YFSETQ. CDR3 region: CASSLGGRVDSPLHF. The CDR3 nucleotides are TGCGCTAGCAGCTTGGGGGGCAGGGTGGATTCACCCCTCCACTTT.

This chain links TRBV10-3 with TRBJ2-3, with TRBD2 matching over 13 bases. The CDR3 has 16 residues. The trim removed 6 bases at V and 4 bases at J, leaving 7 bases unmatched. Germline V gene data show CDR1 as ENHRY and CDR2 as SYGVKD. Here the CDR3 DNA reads TGTGCCATCAGCCCTACCGGGACTAGCGGGGCAGATACGCAGTATTTT. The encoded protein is CAISPTGTSGADTQYF.

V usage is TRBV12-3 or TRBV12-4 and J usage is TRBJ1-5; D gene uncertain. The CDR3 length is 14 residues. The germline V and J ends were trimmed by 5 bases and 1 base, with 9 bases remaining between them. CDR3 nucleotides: TGTGCCAGCAGTGTTACAACGAGCAATCAGCCCCAGCATTTT. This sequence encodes CASSVTTSNQPQHF.

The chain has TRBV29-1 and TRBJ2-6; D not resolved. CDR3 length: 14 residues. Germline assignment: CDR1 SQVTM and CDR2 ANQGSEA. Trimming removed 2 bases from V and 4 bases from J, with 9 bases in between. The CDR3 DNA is TGCAGCGTTGAACGGGCAACCGGGGCCAACGTCCTGACTTTC. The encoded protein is CSVERATGANVLTF.

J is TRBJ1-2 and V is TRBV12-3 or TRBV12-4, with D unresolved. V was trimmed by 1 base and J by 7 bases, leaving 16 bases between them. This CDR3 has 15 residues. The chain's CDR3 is CASSLVGQVRGGYTF. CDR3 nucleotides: TGTGCCAGCAGTTTAGTCGGCCAGGTTCGTGGTGGCTACACCTTC.

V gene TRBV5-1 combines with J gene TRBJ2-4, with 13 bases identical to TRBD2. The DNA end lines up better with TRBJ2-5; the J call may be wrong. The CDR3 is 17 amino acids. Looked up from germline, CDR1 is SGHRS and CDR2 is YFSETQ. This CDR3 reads CASSYGLAGASQETQYF. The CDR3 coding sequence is TGCGCCAGCAGCTACGGACTAGCGGGGGCCTCTCAAGAGACCCAGTACTTC.

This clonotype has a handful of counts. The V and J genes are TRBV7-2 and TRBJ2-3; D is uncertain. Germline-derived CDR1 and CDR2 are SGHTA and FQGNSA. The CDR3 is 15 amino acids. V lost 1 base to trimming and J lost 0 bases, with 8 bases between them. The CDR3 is CASSLGPASTDTQYF. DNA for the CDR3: TGTGCCAGCAGCTTAGGTCCAGCTAGCACAGATACGCAGTATTTT. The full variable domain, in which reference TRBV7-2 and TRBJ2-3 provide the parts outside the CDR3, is GAGVSQSPSNKVTEKGKDVELRCDPISGHTALYWYRQSLGQGLEFLIYFQGNSAPDKSGLPSDRFSAERTGGSVSTLTIQRTQQEDSAVYLCASSLGPASTDTQYFGPGTRLTVL.

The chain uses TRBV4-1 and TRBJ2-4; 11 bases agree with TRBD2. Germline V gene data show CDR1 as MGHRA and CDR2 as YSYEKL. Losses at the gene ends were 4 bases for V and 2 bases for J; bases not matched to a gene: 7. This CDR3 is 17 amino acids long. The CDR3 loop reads CASSPGGTSGPKNIQYF. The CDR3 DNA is TGCGCCAGCAGCCCGGGCGGGACTAGCGGACCCAAAAACATTCAGTACTTC.

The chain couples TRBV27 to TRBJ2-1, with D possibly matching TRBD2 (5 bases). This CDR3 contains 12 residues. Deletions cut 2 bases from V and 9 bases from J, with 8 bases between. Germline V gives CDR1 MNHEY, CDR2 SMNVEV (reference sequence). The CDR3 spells CASSLGGGEQFF. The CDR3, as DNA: TGTGCCAGCAGTTTAGGAGGAGGTGAGCAGTTCTTC.

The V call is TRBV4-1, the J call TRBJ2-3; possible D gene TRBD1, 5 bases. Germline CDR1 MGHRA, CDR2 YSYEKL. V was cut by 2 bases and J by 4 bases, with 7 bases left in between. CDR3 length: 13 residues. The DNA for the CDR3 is TGCGCCAGCAGCCAACACAGGCCAGATACGCAGTATTTT. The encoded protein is CASSQHRPDTQYF.

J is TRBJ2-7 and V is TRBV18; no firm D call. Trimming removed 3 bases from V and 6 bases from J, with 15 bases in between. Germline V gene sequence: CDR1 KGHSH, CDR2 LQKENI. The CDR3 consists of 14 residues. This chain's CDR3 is CASSPSTSDREQYF. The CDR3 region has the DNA TGTGCCAGCTCACCCTCCACGTCTGACCGCGAGCAGTACTTC.

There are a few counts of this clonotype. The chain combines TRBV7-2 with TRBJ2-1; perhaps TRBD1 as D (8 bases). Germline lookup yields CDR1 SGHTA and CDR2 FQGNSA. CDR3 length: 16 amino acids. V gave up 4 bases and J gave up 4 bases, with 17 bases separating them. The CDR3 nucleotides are TGTGCCAGCAGCTCGTACAGGGGGGGAAGATACAATGAGCAGTTCTTC. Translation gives CASSSYRGGRYNEQFF.

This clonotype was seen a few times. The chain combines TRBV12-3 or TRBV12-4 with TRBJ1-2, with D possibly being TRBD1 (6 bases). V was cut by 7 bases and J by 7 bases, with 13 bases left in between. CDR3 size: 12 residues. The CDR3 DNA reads TGTGCCAGCAAACCACAGGGAGGTGGCTACACCTTC. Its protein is CASKPQGGGYTF.

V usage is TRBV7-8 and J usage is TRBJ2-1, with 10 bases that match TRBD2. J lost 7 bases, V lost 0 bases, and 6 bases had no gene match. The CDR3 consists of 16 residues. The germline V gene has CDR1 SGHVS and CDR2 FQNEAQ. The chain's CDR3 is CASSLAQRGGLNEQFF. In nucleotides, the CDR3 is TGTGCCAGCAGCTTAGCCCAGCGGGGGGGCCTTAATGAGCAGTTCTTC.

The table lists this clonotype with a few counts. The CDR3: CASSLEGDEQFF. The CDR3 region has the DNA TGCGCCAGCAGCTTGGAGGGGGATGAGCAGTTCTTC. The gene calls are TRBV5-1 and TRBJ2-1; D perhaps matches TRBD1 (6 bases). The CDR3 consists of 12 residues. Germline V CDR1 and CDR2: SGHRS, YFSETQ. The V end lost 0 bases, the J end lost 8 bases, and 6 bases lay between the germline ends.

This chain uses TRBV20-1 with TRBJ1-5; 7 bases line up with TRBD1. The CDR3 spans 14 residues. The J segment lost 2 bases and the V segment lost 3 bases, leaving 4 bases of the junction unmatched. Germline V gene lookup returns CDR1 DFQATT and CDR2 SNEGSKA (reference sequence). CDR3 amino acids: CSASKGAGNQPQHF. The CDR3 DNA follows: TGCAGTGCTAGTAAGGGGGCTGGCAATCAGCCCCAGCATTTT.

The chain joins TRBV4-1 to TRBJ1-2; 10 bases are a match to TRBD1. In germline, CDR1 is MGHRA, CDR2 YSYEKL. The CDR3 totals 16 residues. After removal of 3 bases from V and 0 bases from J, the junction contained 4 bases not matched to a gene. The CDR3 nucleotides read TGCGCCAGCAGCCAGGGACAGGGGAAATCTAACTATGGCTACACCTTC. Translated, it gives CASSQGQGKSNYGYTF.

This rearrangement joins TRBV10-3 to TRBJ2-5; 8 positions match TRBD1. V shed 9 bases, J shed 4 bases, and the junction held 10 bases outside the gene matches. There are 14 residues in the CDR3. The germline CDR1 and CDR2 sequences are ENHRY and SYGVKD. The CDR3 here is CAITAGRGLETQYF. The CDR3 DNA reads TGTGCCATTACGGCGGGCAGGGGGCTAGAGACCCAGTACTTC.

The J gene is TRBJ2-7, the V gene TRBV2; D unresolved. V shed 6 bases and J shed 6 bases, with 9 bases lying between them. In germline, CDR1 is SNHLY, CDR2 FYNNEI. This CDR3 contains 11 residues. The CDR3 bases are TGTGCCAGCAGAAGTTACGGCGAGCAGTACTTC. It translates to CASRSYGEQYF.